A single sample is the source of the 10 T cell receptor beta chains below, sequenced in a study of T cells in women clearing cervical HPV infection (dated by TCRdb to between 2017 and 2018). Library preparation was by the immunoSEQ multiplex PCR assay. This is the immuneACCESS table as TCRdb keeps it, with only in-frame sequences that have V and J called. A part of the clones is gone; compared with another copy, unresolved V genes explain less than half, and the rest is unexplained. This sample's table has entries for tens of thousands of clones. The ten largest account for roughly 1.4% of the sample. The material sequenced was blood buffy coat. The receptor source for this set is a woman between 18 and 75 years old with a cervical HPV16 infection that either progressed to CIN3+ or cleared (not recorded which).

Turning to this clone: Read data end 3 residues before the CDR3 end; the end is taken from the germline J gene. This chain uses TRBV5-1 with TRBJ2-5; a weak D match, TRBD2 (6 bases). V lost 0 bases to trimming and J lost 0 bases, with 12 bases between them. The CDR3 length is 16 residues. Germline loops: CDR1 SGHRS, CDR2 YFSETQ. CDR3 loop: CASSLDGGSNQETQYF. The CDR3 DNA, read in part, is TGCGCCAGCAGCTTGGATGGAGGGTCAAACCAAGAGACC.

A remark on this clone: Read data end 3 residues before the CDR3 end; the end is taken from the germline J gene. This chain links TRBV5-6 with TRBJ1-5; 7 nucleotides align to TRBD1. From germline, CDR1 is SGHDT and CDR2 YYEEEE. This CDR3 has 14 residues. V trimming: 4 bases; J trimming: 8 bases; junction bases outside the gene matches: 9. Partial CDR3 DNA: TGTGCCAGCAGCAGAAACAGGGGCCCTAAGCCC. Protein product: CASSRNRGPKP. The CDR3 as a whole reads CASSRNRGPKPQHF.

As concerns this clone: The read comes to an end 3 residues before the CDR3 does, leaving the germline J gene to fill in the end. The chain recombines TRBV13 with TRBJ2-3; D gene uncertain. The ends were cut back, 5 bases at V and 0 bases at J, with 15 bases in the middle. The CDR3 loop spans 16 amino acids. Germline V gene sequence: CDR1 PRHDT, CDR2 FYEKMQ (reference sequence). The CDR3 loop is CASSPGLSGSTDTQYF. The DNA read from the CDR3 is TGTGCCAGCAGCCCAGGCCTTAGTGGGAGCACAGATACG.

A note on this clone: Read coverage stops 3 residues before the CDR3 terminus; the germline J gene supplies the remainder. The chain joins TRBV5-1 to TRBJ2-7, with 12 bases identical to TRBD2. The CDR3 length is 15 residues. Per the germline V gene, CDR1 is SGHRS and CDR2 is YFSETQ. V trimming: 4 bases; J trimming: 1 base; junction bases outside the gene matches: 3. The CDR3 loop is CASSRTSGVSYEQYF. The DNA read from the CDR3 is TGCGCCAGCAGCCGGACTAGCGGGGTTTCCTACGAG.

A remark on this clone: The read gets to within 3 residues of the CDR3 end, and the germline J gene fills in the rest. This chain joins TRBV19 and TRBJ2-7; 9 positions agree with TRBD2. V gave up 4 bases and J gave up 2 bases; unmatched junction bases: 9. CDR3 length: 16 amino acids. Germline-derived CDR1 and CDR2 are LNHDA and SQIVND (reference sequence). CDR3 residues: CASSTSLAGTTYEQYF. The CDR3 bases that were read are TGTGCCAGTAGTACCTCACTAGCGGGCACGACCTACGAG. Variable domain in full (rest from reference TRBV19 and TRBJ2-7): DGGITQSPKYLFRKEGQNVTLSCEQNLNHDAMYWYRQDPGQGLRLIYYSQIVNDFQKGDIAEGYSVSREKKESFPLTVTSAQKNPTAFYLCASSTSLAGTTYEQYFGPGTRLTVT.

To note about this clone: An end of the junction differs from the germline gene, which may be a read error. The CDR3 extends 3 residues past the end of the read, so its final part is completed from the germline J gene. This chain links TRBV18 with TRBJ2-3; 9 positions match TRBD1. CDR1 KGHSH and CDR2 LQKENI come from the germline V gene. The CDR3 is made up of 15 amino acids. The CDR3 bases that were read are TGTGCCAGCTCGCCACAGGGGGCCAAGGGGGAGACG. Encoded protein: CASSPQGAKGET. The whole CDR3 protein reads CASSPQGAKGETQYF.

Remarks on this clone: The read comes to an end 3 residues before the CDR3 does, leaving the germline J gene to fill in the end. This chain joins TRBV5-1 and TRBJ1-1; D ambiguous. V shed 6 bases and J shed 0 bases, with 3 bases lying between them. The germline V gene has CDR1 SGHRS and CDR2 YFSETQ. The CDR3 totals 11 residues. Incomplete CDR3 DNA: TGCGCCAGCACTCTGAACACTGAA. It encodes CASTLNTE. The entire CDR3 sequence reads CASTLNTEAFF.

On this clone itself: The observed sequence ends 3 residues before the CDR3 terminus, with the missing tail filled in from the germline J gene. The V gene is TRBV28, the J gene TRBJ2-7, with D possibly being TRBD1 (5 bases). V was clipped by 6 bases and J by 5 bases, with 17 bases between them. There are 14 residues in the CDR3. CDR1 MDHEN and CDR2 SYDVKM come from the germline V gene. The CDR3 region is CASRLAGLIHEQYF. The DNA read from the CDR3 is TGTGCCAGCAGGCTCGCAGGGTTGATTCACGAG.

CDR3 amino acids: CASSLEQGFGYTF. The CDR3 DNA, read in part, is TGCGCCAGCAGCTTGGAACAGGGTTTTGGC. The chain employs TRBV5-1 and TRBJ1-2, with a weak D call TRBD1 (6 bases). The read terminates 3 residues before the CDR3 end, so the remaining end is supplied by the germline J gene. Deletions cut 0 bases from V and 7 bases from J, with 10 bases between. The CDR3 consists of 13 residues. CDR1 SGHRS and CDR2 YFSETQ come from the germline V gene. Full variable domain (rest looked up from reference TRBV5-1 and TRBJ1-2): KAGVTQTPRYLIKTRGQQVTLSCSPISGHRSVSWYQQTPGQGLQFLFEYFSETQRNKGNFPGRFSGRQFSNSRSEMNVSTLELGDSALYLCASSLEQGFGYTFGSGTRLTVV.

On this clone itself: The CDR3 extends 3 residues past the end of the read, so its final part is completed from the germline J gene. The chain is built from TRBV5-1 and TRBJ2-7; D is possibly TRBD1 (6 bases). Germline V lookup: CDR1 SGHRS, CDR2 YFSETQ. The V end lost 4 bases, the J end lost 2 bases, and 19 bases lay between the germline ends. CDR3 length: 16 amino acids. The sequenced part of the CDR3 DNA is TGCGCCAGCAGCATCCGGCAGGGGACCTTCCCCTACGAG. This codes for CASSIRQGTFPYE. From start to end, the CDR3 is CASSIRQGTFPYEQYF.